One sample yielded the 14 T cell receptor beta chains listed below, sequenced in a study of blood T cell repertoires in COVID-19. Produced via immunoSEQ multiplex PCR; TCRdb's table is partial and in-frame only. The sample includes about 220,000 clones, roughly four fifths of them seen just once. Sequenced material: peripheral blood. The receptors originated from a woman between 65 and 79 years old with COVID-19, enrolled during active disease.

V is TRBV6-2 or TRBV6-3 and J is TRBJ2-1; 7 nucleotides match TRBD2. Germline V CDR1 and CDR2: MNHEY, SVGEGT. V trimming: 5 bases; J trimming: 1 base; junction bases outside the gene matches: 11. This CDR3 has 17 amino acids. DNA for the CDR3: TGTGCCAGCAGTGCACGGACTAGGACAAATTCCTACAATGAGCAGTTCTTC. Translating it yields CASSARTRTNSYNEQFF.

This clone was found a few times. V and J are TRBV19 and TRBJ1-6, with a possible D match to TRBD1 (5 bases). Germline values: CDR1 LNHDA, CDR2 SQIVND (reference sequence). The CDR3 is 15 amino acids. Trimming pared 4 bases from V and 7 bases from J, leaving 14 bases between. For the CDR3, the DNA is TGTGCCAGTAGTACCTCGGGAGGGACGAATTCACCCCTCCACTTT. Protein: CASSTSGGTNSPLHF.

This clone turned up a few times. The chain recombines TRBV6-2 or TRBV6-3 with TRBJ2-2; maybe TRBD2 (6 bases). The CDR3 consists of 16 residues. From germline, CDR1 is MNHEY and CDR2 SVGEGT. Deletions cut 5 bases from V and 6 bases from J, with 19 bases between. Here the CDR3 DNA reads TGTGCCAGCAGTCCGATTCGGGACTTAGGAGCCGGGGAGCTGTTTTTT. Amino acids: CASSPIRDLGAGELFF.

The chain links TRBV6-4 to TRBJ2-1; 12 nucleotides line up with TRBD2. The CDR3 sequence is 15 residues long. After removal of 4 bases from V and 7 bases from J, the junction contained 5 bases not matched to a gene. The germline gives CDR1 MRHNA, CDR2 SNTAGT. The CDR3 DNA reads TGTGCCAGCAGTGCTCTAGCGGGAGGGATAAATGAGCAGTTCTTC. Translation gives CASSALAGGINEQFF.

The V gene is TRBV28, the J gene TRBJ1-2, with D maybe TRBD1 (6 bases). The V and J ends lost 2 bases and 2 bases respectively, with 9 bases between them. Germline V gene data show CDR1 as MDHEN and CDR2 as SYDVKM. This CDR3 contains 14 residues. CDR3 sequence reads: CASSLQTGNYGYTF. The DNA for the CDR3 is TGTGCCAGCAGTTTACAGACAGGCAACTATGGCTACACCTTC.

The chain employs TRBV3-1 (or the pseudogene TRBV3-2) and TRBJ2-7; maybe TRBD1 (5 bases). V was shortened by 5 bases and J by 4 bases, with 12 bases between the two germline ends. The CDR3 covers 13 residues. The germline V gene encodes CDR1 LGHDT and CDR2 YNNKEL (reference sequence). The CDR3 reads CASSFWSGYEQYF. CDR3 DNA: TGTGCCAGCAGCTTCTGGTCAGGGTACGAGCAGTACTTC.

The V gene is TRBV6-5, the J gene TRBJ2-5; D perhaps matches TRBD2 (5 bases). The CDR3 length is 12 residues. Trimming left V 8 bases short and J 7 bases short, with 14 bases between. The germline V gene has CDR1 MNHEY and CDR2 SVGAGI. CDR3 sequence reads: CASQTFEGTQYF. In DNA form, the CDR3 reads TGTGCCAGCCAAACTTTCGAGGGGACCCAGTACTTC.

The rearrangement joins TRBV19 to TRBJ2-7, with TRBD2 matching over 14 bases. V trimming: 7 bases; J trimming: 6 bases; junction bases outside the gene matches: 8. The CDR3 has 15 amino acids. Germline assignment: CDR1 LNHDA and CDR2 SQIVND (reference sequence). CDR3: CASTEGLAGDPEQYF. CDR3 nucleotides: TGTGCCAGTACCGAGGGACTAGCGGGGGACCCCGAGCAGTACTTC.

The rearrangement uses TRBV5-6 and TRBJ2-4; the D gene is possibly TRBD2 (5 bases). CDR1 and CDR2 (germline): SGHDT, YYEEEE. CDR3 size: 14 residues. With 1 base removed from V and 3 bases from J, the gap between germline ends came to 8 bases. Here the CDR3 reads CASSLRERKNIQYF. The CDR3 coding sequence is TGTGCCAGCAGCTTGCGGGAACGCAAAAACATTCAGTACTTC. The full variable domain, rest sourced from reference TRBV5-6 and TRBJ2-4, is DAGVTQSPTHLIKTRGQQVTLRCSPKSGHDTVSWYQQALGQGPQFIFQYYEEEERQRGNFPDRFSGHQFPNYSSELNVNALLLGDSALYLCASSLRERKNIQYFGAGTRLSVL.

This chain links TRBV11-2 with TRBJ1-1; 8 nucleotides agree with TRBD1. Germline values: CDR1 SGHAT, CDR2 FQNNGV. V lost 5 bases to trimming and J lost 4 bases; unmatched junction nucleotides: 6. The CDR3 has 14 residues. CDR3 bases: TGTGCCAGCAGCACGCAGGGGGCAGGCACTGAAGCTTTCTTT. Amino acid sequence: CASSTQGAGTEAFF.

This chain joins TRBV28 and TRBJ1-1; 9 bases align to TRBD1. The CDR3 consists of 14 residues. The germline CDR1 and CDR2 sequences are MDHEN and SYDVKM. With 7 bases clipped from V and 5 bases from J, the junction kept 8 bases outside the gene matches. CDR3 in DNA: TGTGCCAGCACAAAACAGGGGGCAGGGACTGAAGCTTTCTTT. Translated, it gives CASTKQGAGTEAFF.

The CDR3 protein is CASSPTGGSQPQHF. Written as DNA, the CDR3 is TGTGCCAGCAGCCCGACAGGGGGCAGTCAGCCCCAGCATTTT. V usage is TRBV3-1 (or the pseudogene TRBV3-2) and J usage is TRBJ1-5, with 10 bases aligning to TRBD1. The V segment lost 4 bases and the J segment 6 bases; nucleotides outside the gene matches: 3. The CDR3 is made up of 14 amino acids. CDR1 and CDR2 (germline): LGHDT, YNNKEL (reference sequence).

The chain is built from TRBV11-2 and TRBJ2-1; maybe TRBD2 (5 bases). V lost 5 bases and J lost 10, with 12 bases in between. In germline, CDR1 is SGHAT, CDR2 FQNNGV. The CDR3 spans 12 residues. CDR3 sequence: CASSLQRAEQFF. The CDR3 nucleotides are TGTGCCAGCAGCCTGCAGAGGGCAGAGCAGTTCTTC.

V is TRBV2 and J is TRBJ2-4; 7 nucleotides line up with TRBD1. Germline lookup yields CDR1 SNHLY and CDR2 FYNNEI. The CDR3 length is 13 residues. After removal of 5 bases from V and 7 bases from J, the junction contained 5 bases not matched to a gene. The CDR3 bases are TGTGCCAGCAGTACAGACAGGGTGAACATTCAGTACTTC. Translated, it gives CASSTDRVNIQYF.